The rows below give T cell receptor beta chains drawn from one sample of a study of T cells after yellow fever vaccination. TCRdb reprocessed the 5' RACE reads via MiXCR and lists one record per CDR3 protein. The top ten hold over 11% of the sample, which has some 550,000 distinct CDR3 sequences, approximately 21% seen once. The source material was PBMCs, sampled 15 days after the yellow fever booster vaccination. These receptors all stem from a man aged 30-40 years who received the YFV17D yellow fever vaccine. The CDR3 runs from the conserved cysteine through the conserved F or W. A D gene is named only where the DNA matches it firmly. Only some rows state a clone size, as once, few, many or a class for expanded clones.

TRBD2	NA	TRBV5-6	TRBJ2-5	CASSSGLGGFETQYF	TGTGCCAGCAGCTCGGGACTAGGAGGTTTCGAGACCCAGTACTTC
NA	NA	TRBV12-3/TRBV12-4	TRBJ2-5	CASTGRLETQYF	TGTGCCAGCACAGGGAGATTGGAGACCCAGTACTTC
TRBD1	few	TRBV10-3	TRBJ2-3	CAIRTDRDLADTQYF	TGTGCCATCAGAACGGACAGGGATTTGGCAGATACGCAGTATTTT
NA	NA	TRBV20-1	TRBJ2-7	CSARDGQGVSYEQYF	TGCAGTGCTAGAGATGGGCAGGGCGTCTCCTACGAGCAGTACTTC
TRBD1	few	TRBV7-2	TRBJ1-1	CASSWGTASNTEAFF	TGTGCCAGCAGCTGGGGGACAGCTTCGAACACTGAAGCTTTCTTT
TRBD2	NA	TRBV20-1	TRBJ2-1	CSAQAGLRNERQFF	TGCAGTGCTCAAGCGGGACTGCGCAATGAGCGGCAGTTCTTC
TRBD2	few	TRBV20-1	TRBJ2-1	CSARVVAGAHEQFF	TGCAGTGCTAGGGTGGTAGCGGGAGCCCATGAGCAGTTCTTC
TRBD2	NA	TRBV7-2	TRBJ2-1	CASSTRSGLAGANEQFF	TGTGCCAGCAGCACTCGCTCGGGACTAGCGGGAGCAAATGAGCAGTTCTTC
TRBD1	few	TRBV7-2	TRBJ2-3	CASSKNRGGTDTQYF	TGTGCCAGCAGTAAAAACAGGGGTGGCACAGATACGCAGTATTTT
NA	few	TRBV5-5	TRBJ1-1	CASSAGQNTEAFF	TGTGCCAGCAGCGCAGGACAGAACACTGAAGCTTTCTTT
NA	few	TRBV30	TRBJ2-7	CAWGPWAYEQYF	TGTGCCTGGGGGCCCTGGGCCTACGAGCAGTACTTC
NA	NA	TRBV5-1	TRBJ2-1	CASSSGVGGYNEQFF	TGCGCCAGCAGTTCAGGCGTTGGGGGGTACAATGAGCAGTTCTTC
NA	few	TRBV10-3	TRBJ2-2	CAIRGNGHTGELFF	TGTGCCATCAGGGGTAATGGCCACACCGGGGAGCTGTTTTTT
NA	NA	TRBV3-1	TRBJ1-1	CASTRGWVNTEAFF	TGTGCCAGCACCCGAGGGTGGGTGAACACTGAAGCTTTCTTT
NA	few	TRBV15	TRBJ2-1	CATSRAENNEQFF	TGTGCCACCAGCAGAGCGGAAAACAATGAGCAGTTCTTC
TRBD1	NA	TRBV12-3/TRBV12-4	TRBJ1-2	CASSYRTGGNYGYTF	TGTGCCAGCAGTTATCGGACAGGGGGAAACTATGGCTACACCTTC
TRBD2	NA	TRBV27	TRBJ2-1	CASSLSVAGGYNQQFF	TGTGCCAGCAGTTTATCGGTAGCGGGAGGATACAATCAGCAGTTCTTC
TRBD1	NA	TRBV5-1	TRBJ1-4	CASSGQGQANEKLFF	TGCGCCAGCAGCGGACAGGGGCAGGCTAATGAAAAACTGTTTTTT
TRBD1	few	TRBV10-1	TRBJ2-1	CASSERGTGEDEQFF	TGCGCCAGCAGTGAGAGAGGGACAGGAGAGGATGAGCAGTTCTTC
NA	NA	TRBV7-2	TRBJ1-2	CASSLVSQGPGGYGYTF	TGTGCCAGCAGCTTAGTATCACAGGGCCCGGGAGGGTATGGCTACACCTTC
TRBD1	few	TRBV5-5	TRBJ2-3	CASSLIGGGPDTQYF	TGTGCCAGCAGCTTGATAGGGGGCGGCCCAGATACGCAGTATTTT
TRBD2	few	TRBV6-2/TRBV6-3	TRBJ2-2	CASSRIPLAGGPSTGELFF	TGTGCCAGCAGCCGAATCCCCCTAGCGGGAGGGCCGTCAACCGGGGAGCTGTTTTTT
NA	few	TRBV28	TRBJ2-5	CASSHGWRQETQYF	TGTGCCAGCAGCCATGGGTGGCGGCAAGAGACCCAGTACTTC
TRBD1	NA	TRBV5-1	TRBJ2-1	CASSSLQGAYNEQFF	TGCGCCAGCAGCTCGTTACAGGGGGCGTACAATGAGCAGTTCTTC
NA	few	TRBV10-2	TRBJ2-3	CASSTPTTHTDTQYF	TGCGCCAGCAGCACGCCAACAACCCACACAGATACGCAGTATTTT
NA	few	TRBV5-1	TRBJ2-5	CASRIDISQETQYF	TGCGCCAGCAGAATCGACATATCCCAAGAGACCCAGTACTTC
TRBD2	few	TRBV7-3	TRBJ2-1	CASSLMASGSGEQFF	TGTGCCAGCAGCTTAATGGCTAGCGGGAGTGGTGAGCAGTTCTTC
TRBD2	few	TRBV15	TRBJ2-1	CATSSGPGTSGSRHEQFF	TGTGCCACCAGCAGTGGTCCCGGGACTAGCGGGAGTAGGCATGAGCAGTTCTTC
NA	NA	TRBV29-1	TRBJ2-1	CSVDASWGNEQFF	TGCAGCGTTGATGCTAGTTGGGGCAATGAGCAGTTCTTC
NA	many	TRBV20-1	TRBJ2-2	CSATLAPNTGELFF	TGCAGTGCAACCCTAGCGCCCAACACCGGGGAGCTGTTTTTT
TRBD2	NA	TRBV20-1	TRBJ2-5	CSARDPSGGETQYF	TGCAGTGCTAGAGATCCCAGCGGGGGAGAGACCCAGTACTTC
TRBD2	few	TRBV5-1	TRBJ2-1	CASSLGPSAKSSGRALSQFF	TGCGCCAGCAGCTTGGGCCCCTCTGCAAAGAGTAGCGGGAGGGCCCTCTCGCAGTTCTTC
NA	few	TRBV10-3	TRBJ2-1	CAISADLRPYNEQFF	TGTGCCATCAGTGCGGACCTCCGGCCCTACAATGAGCAGTTCTTC
NA	few	TRBV7-9	TRBJ2-1	CASSFREPSYNEQFF	TGTGCCAGCAGCTTCCGGGAACCCTCCTACAATGAGCAGTTCTTC
NA	once	TRBV5-1	TRBJ1-1	CASTLGQGEAFF	TGCGCCAGCACCTTGGGTCAGGGAGAAGCTTTCTTT
NA	few	TRBV7-3	TRBJ2-3	CASSPAGGKTDTQYF	TGTGCCAGCAGCCCTGCCGGGGGAAAAACAGATACGCAGTATTTT
NA	few	TRBV6-1	TRBJ2-1	CASNPGDRDYNEQFF	TGTGCCAGTAACCCGGGAGACAGGGACTACAATGAGCAGTTCTTC
TRBD2	NA	TRBV29-1	TRBJ2-1	CSVRTSGEQFF	TGCAGCGTGCGGACTAGCGGTGAGCAGTTCTTC
NA	NA	TRBV12-3/TRBV12-4	TRBJ2-7	CASSLLVRAYEQYF	TGTGCCAGCAGCCTCTTGGTCCGAGCCTACGAGCAGTACTTC
NA	NA	TRBV18	TRBJ2-1	CASSPNLGRGLLEQFF	TGTGCCAGCTCACCTAACCTGGGAAGGGGTCTACTTGAGCAGTTCTTC
TRBD2	few	TRBV10-2	TRBJ2-3	CASKLTSATDTQYF	TGCGCCAGCAAATTGACTAGCGCCACAGATACGCAGTATTTT
NA	few	TRBV20-1	TRBJ2-6	CSARGAGTGANVLTF	TGCAGTGCTAGGGGGGCTGGGACGGGGGCCAACGTCCTGACTTTC
NA	NA	TRBV15	TRBJ2-3	CATSSRSADTQYF	TGTGCCACCAGCTCGAGGAGCGCAGATACGCAGTATTTT
NA	NA	TRBV12-3/TRBV12-4	TRBJ2-5	CASSFGGHRGETQYF	TGTGCCAGCAGTTTTGGAGGACACCGAGGGGAGACCCAGTACTTC
NA	few	TRBV9	TRBJ2-3	CASSVESHHPDTQYF	TGTGCCAGCAGCGTAGAAAGCCACCACCCAGATACGCAGTATTTT
TRBD1	NA	TRBV28	TRBJ2-4	CASRKDRVGKNIQYF	TGTGCCAGCAGAAAGGACAGGGTCGGCAAAAACATTCAGTACTTC
NA	few	TRBV10-2	TRBJ2-7	CATSPFGTPGSYEQYF	TGCGCCACGTCCCCCTTCGGGACCCCCGGATCATACGAGCAGTACTTC
NA	once	TRBV29-1	TRBJ2-1	CSVALRLGNEQFF	TGCAGCGTCGCCCTAAGACTAGGCAATGAGCAGTTCTTC
TRBD2	NA	TRBV7-3	TRBJ2-1	CASSLGSGIDNEQFF	TGCGCCAGCAGCTTAGGTAGCGGGATTGACAATGAGCAGTTCTTC
TRBD1	NA	TRBV29-1	TRBJ2-2	CSVAGQGANTGELFF	TGCAGCGTTGCCGGACAGGGGGCGAACACCGGGGAGCTGTTTTTT
NA	NA	TRBV7-2	TRBJ2-7	CATQRSLSYEQYF	TGTGCCACCCAGCGGTCCCTCTCCTACGAGCAGTACTTC